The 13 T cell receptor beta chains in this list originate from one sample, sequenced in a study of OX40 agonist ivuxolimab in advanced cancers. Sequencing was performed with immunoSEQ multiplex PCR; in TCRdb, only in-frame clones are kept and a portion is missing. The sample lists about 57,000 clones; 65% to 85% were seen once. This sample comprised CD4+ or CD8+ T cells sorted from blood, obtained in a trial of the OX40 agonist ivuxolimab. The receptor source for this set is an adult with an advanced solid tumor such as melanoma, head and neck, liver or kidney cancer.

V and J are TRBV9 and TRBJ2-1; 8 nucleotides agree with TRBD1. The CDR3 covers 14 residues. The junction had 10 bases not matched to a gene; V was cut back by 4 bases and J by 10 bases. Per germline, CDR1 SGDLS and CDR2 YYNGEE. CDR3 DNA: TGTGCCAGCAGCTTCCAGGACAGGGTGGGGGAGCAGTTCTTC. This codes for CASSFQDRVGEQFF.

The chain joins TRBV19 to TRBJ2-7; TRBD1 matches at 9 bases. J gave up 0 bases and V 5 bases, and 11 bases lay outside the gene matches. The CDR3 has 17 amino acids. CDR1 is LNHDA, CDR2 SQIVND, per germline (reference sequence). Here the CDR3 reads CASSPGTGLSDSYEQYF. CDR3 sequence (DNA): TGTGCCAGTAGTCCCGGGACAGGGCTTTCCGACTCCTACGAGCAGTACTTC.

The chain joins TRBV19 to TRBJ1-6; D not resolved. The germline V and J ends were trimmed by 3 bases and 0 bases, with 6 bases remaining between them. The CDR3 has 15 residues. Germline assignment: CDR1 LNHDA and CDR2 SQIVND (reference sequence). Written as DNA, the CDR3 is TGTGCCAGTAGTATGGGCAGCTCCTATAATTCACCCCTCCACTTT. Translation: CASSMGSSYNSPLHF.

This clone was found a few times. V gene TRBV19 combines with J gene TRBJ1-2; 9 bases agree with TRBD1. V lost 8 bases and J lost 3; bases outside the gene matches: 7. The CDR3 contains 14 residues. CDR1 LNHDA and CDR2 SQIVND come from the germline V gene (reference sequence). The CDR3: CASGRQGEDYGYTF. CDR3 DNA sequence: TGTGCCAGTGGACGACAGGGGGAGGACTATGGCTACACCTTC.

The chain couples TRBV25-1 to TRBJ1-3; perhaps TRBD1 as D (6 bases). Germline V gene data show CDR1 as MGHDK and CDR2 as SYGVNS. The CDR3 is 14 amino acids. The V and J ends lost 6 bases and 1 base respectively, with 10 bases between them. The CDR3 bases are TGTGCCAGCAGCCTGGGGGCTTCTGGAAACACCATATATTTT. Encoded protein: CASSLGASGNTIYF.

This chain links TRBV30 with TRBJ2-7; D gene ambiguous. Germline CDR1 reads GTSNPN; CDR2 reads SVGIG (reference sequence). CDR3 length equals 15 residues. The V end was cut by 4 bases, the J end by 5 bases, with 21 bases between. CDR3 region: CAWTTNRALGNEQYF. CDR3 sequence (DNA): TGTGCCTGGACCACCAATCGGGCCTTGGGGAACGAGCAGTACTTC.

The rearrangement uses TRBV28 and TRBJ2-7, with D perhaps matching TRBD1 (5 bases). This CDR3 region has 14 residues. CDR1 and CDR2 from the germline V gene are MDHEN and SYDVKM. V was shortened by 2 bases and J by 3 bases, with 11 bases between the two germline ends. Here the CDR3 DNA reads TGTGCCAGCAGTTTAAACTGGCAGGGCTACGAGCAGTACTTC. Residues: CASSLNWQGYEQYF.

CDR3 sequence: CASSQGQGSSGAGYTF. The CDR3 DNA sequence: TGTGCCAGTAGTCAGGGACAGGGGTCATCCGGGGCCGGCTACACCTTC. This chain uses TRBV19 with TRBJ1-2; TRBD1 aligns across 10 bases. The germline V gene encodes CDR1 LNHDA and CDR2 SQIVND (reference sequence). The V gene end was trimmed by 5 bases and the J gene end by 8 bases; junction bases not matched to a gene: 14. The CDR3 is 16 amino acids.

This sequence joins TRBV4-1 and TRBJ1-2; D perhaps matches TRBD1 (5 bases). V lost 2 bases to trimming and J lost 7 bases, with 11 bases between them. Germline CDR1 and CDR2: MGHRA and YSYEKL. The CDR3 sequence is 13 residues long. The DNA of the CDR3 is TGCGCCAGCAGCCAACCGGGACTCCCTGGCTACACCTTC. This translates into CASSQPGLPGYTF.

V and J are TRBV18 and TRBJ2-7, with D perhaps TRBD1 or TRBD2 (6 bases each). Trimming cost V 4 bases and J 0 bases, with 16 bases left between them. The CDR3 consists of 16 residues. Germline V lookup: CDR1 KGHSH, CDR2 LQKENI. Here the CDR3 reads CASSRGGAGSSYEQYF. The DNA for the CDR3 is TGTGCCAGCTCACGAGGGGGAGCGGGTAGCTCCTACGAGCAGTACTTC.

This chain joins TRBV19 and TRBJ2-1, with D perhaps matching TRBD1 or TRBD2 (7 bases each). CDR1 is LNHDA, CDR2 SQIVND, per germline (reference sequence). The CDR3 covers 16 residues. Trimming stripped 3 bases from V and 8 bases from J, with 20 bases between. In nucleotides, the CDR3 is TGTGCCAGTAGTATCCCAGGGGGGGAGCGTGGGGATGAGCAGTTCTTC. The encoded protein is CASSIPGGERGDEQFF.

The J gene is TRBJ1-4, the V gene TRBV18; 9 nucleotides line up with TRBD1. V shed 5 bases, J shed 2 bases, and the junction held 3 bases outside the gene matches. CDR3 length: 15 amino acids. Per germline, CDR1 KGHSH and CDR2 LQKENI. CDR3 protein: CASSRGTGTNEKLFF. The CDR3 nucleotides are TGTGCCAGCTCAAGGGGGACAGGGACTAATGAAAAACTGTTTTTT.

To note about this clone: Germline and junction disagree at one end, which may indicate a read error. The CDR3 protein is CSAESLGTQYF. The CDR3 DNA follows: TGCAGCGCTGAATCACTAGGCACCCAGTACTTC. The gene calls are TRBV29-1 and TRBJ2-5, with D tentatively TRBD2 (5 bases). Per germline, CDR1 SQVTM and CDR2 ANQGSEA. This CDR3 is 11 amino acids long.